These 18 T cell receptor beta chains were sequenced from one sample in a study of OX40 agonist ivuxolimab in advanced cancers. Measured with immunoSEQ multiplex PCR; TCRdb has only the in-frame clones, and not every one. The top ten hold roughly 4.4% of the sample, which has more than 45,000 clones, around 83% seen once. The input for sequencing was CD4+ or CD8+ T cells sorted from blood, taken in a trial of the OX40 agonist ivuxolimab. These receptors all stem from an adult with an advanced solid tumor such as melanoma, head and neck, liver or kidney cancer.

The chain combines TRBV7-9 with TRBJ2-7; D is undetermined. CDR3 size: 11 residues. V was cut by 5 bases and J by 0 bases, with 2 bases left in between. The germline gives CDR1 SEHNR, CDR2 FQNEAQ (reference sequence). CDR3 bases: TGTGCCAGCAGCGACTCCTACGAGCAGTACTTC. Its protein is CASSDSYEQYF.

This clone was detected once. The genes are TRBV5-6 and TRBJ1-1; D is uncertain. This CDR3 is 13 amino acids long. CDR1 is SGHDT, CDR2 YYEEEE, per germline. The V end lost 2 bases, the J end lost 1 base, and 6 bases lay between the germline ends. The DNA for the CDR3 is TGTGCCAGCAGCTTTTACAGGAACACTGAAGCTTTCTTT. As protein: CASSFYRNTEAFF.

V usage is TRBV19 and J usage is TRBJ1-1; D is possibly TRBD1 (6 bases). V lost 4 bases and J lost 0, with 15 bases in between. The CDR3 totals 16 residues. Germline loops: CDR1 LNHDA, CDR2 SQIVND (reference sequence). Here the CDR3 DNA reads TGTGCCAGTAGTAAATCCCACGGACAGTTGAACACTGAAGCTTTCTTT. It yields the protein CASSKSHGQLNTEAFF.

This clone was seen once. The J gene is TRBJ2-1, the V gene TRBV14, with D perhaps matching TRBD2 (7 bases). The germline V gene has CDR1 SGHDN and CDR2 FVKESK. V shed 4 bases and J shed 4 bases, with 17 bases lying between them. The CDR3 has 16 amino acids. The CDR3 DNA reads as TGTGCCAGCAGCCGGATGGGGGGGGCGAGTTACAATGAGCAGTTCTTC. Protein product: CASSRMGGASYNEQFF.

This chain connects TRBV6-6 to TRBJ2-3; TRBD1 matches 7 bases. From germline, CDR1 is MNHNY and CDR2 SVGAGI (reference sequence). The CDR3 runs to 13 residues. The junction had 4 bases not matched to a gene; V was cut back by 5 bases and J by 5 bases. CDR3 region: CASSRQGQDTQYF. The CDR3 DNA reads TGTGCCAGCAGTCGACAGGGTCAAGATACGCAGTATTTT.

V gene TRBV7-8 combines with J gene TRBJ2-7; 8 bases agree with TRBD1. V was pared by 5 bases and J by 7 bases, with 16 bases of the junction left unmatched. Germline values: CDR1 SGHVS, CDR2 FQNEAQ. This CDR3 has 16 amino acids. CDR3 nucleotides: TGTGCCAGCAGCCTCGGGACAGGTCCTATCCCCTGGGAGCAGTACTTC. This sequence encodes CASSLGTGPIPWEQYF.

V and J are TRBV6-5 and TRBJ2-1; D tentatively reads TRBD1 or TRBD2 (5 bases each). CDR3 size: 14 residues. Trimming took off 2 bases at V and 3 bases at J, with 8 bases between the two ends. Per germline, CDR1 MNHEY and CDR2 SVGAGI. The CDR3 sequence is CASSYGGSYNEQFF. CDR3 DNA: TGTGCCAGCAGTTACGGGGGAAGCTACAATGAGCAGTTCTTC.

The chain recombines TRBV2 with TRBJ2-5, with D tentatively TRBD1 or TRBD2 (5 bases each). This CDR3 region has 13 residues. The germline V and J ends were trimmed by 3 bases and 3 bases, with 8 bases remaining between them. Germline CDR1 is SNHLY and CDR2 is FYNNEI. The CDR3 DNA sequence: TGTGCCAGCAGTGATTTGGGGGAAGAGACCCAGTACTTC. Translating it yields CASSDLGEETQYF.

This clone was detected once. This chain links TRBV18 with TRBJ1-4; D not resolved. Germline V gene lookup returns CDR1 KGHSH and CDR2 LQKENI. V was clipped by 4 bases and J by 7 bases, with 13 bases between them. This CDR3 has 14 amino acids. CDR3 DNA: TGTGCCAGCTCACAGGGTCGAGGTGGTGAAAAACTGTTTTTT. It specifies CASSQGRGGEKLFF.

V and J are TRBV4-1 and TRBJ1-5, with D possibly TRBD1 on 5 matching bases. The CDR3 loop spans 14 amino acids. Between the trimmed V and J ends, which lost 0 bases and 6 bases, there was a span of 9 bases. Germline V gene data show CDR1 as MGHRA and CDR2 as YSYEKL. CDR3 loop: CASSQDRGSQPQHF. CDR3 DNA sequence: TGCGCCAGCAGCCAAGATAGGGGTTCTCAGCCCCAGCATTTT.

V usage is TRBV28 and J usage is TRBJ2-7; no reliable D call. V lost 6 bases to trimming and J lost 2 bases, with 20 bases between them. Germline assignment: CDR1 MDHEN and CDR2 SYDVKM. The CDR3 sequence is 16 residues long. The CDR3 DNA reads TGTGCCAGCAGCAATCCCCGCCGGAGAACGGCCTACGAGCAGTACTTC. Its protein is CASSNPRRRTAYEQYF.

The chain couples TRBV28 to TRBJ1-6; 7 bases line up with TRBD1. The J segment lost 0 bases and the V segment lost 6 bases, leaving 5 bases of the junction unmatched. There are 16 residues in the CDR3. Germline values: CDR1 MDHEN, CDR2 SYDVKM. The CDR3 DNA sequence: TGTGCCAGCAGGACAGGGTCCGGCTCCTATAATTCACCCCTCCACTTT. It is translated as CASRTGSGSYNSPLHF.

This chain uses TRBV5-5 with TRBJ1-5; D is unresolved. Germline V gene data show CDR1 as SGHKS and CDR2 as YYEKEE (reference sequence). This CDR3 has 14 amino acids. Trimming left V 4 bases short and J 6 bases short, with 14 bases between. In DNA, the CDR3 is TGTGCCAGCAGCGTGGATCCTTGGGCTCAGCCCCAGCATTTT. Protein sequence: CASSVDPWAQPQHF.

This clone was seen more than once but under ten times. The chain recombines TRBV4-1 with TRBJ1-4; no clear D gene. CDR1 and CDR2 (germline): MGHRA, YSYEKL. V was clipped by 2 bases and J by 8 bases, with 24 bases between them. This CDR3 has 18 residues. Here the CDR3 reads CASSQSTVFGDDREKLFF. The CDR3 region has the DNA TGCGCCAGCAGCCAAAGCACGGTTTTTGGGGATGATCGGGAAAAACTGTTTTTT.

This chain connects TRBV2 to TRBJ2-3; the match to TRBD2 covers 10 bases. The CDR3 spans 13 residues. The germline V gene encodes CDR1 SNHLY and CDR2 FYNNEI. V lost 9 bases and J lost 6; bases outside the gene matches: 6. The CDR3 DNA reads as TGTGCCAGTGAGCGGGGGGGGATGGATACGCAGTATTTT. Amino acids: CASERGGMDTQYF.

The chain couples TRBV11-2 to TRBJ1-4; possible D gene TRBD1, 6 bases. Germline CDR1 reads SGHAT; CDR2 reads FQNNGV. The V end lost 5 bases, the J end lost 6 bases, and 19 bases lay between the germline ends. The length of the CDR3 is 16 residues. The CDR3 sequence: CASSPLRGGRDEKLFF. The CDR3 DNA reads TGTGCCAGCAGCCCCCTCAGGGGAGGGAGGGATGAAAAACTGTTTTTT.

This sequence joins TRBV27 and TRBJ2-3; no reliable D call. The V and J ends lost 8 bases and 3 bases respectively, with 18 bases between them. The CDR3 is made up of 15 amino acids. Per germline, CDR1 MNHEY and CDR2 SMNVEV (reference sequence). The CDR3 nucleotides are TGTGCCAGCGGTACCCGGACCAAGGTGACAGATACGCAGTATTTT. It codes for CASGTRTKVTDTQYF.

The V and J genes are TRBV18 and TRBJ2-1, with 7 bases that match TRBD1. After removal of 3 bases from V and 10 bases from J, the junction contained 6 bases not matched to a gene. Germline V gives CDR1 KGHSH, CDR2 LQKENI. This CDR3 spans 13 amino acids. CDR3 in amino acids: CASSPGTAWEQFF. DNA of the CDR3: TGTGCCAGCTCACCCGGGACAGCGTGGGAGCAGTTCTTC.